The clone carrying this T cell receptor beta chain was seen once. Trimming took 3 bases from V and 7 from J, leaving 10 bases between them. This CDR3 has 12 residues. The germline V gene has CDR1 MDHEN and CDR2 SYDVKM. This entry is derived from a study of blood T cell repertoires in COVID-19. In the study overall: PBMCs, B-cell-depleted T cells, or T cells were the source of the cDNA or gDNA that made up the material.

In terms of age and location, participants ranged from roughly 18 to 90 years and lived in about two dozen US areas. In Cohort 3, a recovered donor had either two negative PCRs, clearance, or symptom resolution. The method was immunoSEQ multiplex PCR; TCRdb's version includes in-frame clones alone and lacks a portion of them. The data hold approximately 200,000 clones, with roughly 88% observed a single time. The sequence was collected from a woman between 25 and 40 years old who had recovered from COVID-19. The sample comprised PBMCs or T cells enriched from blood (not recorded which). The chain links TRBV28 to TRBJ2-7; D is unclear. For the CDR3, the DNA is TGTGCCAGCAGTTTGCGGAATTGGGAGCAGTACTTC. This translates into CASSLRNWEQYF.